The T cell receptor beta chain under discussion was sequenced for a study of a mutant IDH1 vaccine in newly diagnosed glioma. As for the study in general: Either 4-6 weeks after radiotherapy alone or alongside temozolomide, vaccination was begun. Sex among treated patients split about 62% male, about 40% female; mean age was roughly 40 years.

This table comes from immunoSEQ multiplex PCR, and its TCRdb copy is limited to in-frame clones, with some not included. Altogether some 60,000 clones are present, around 86% being singletons, with the ten largest covering roughly 1.4%. The sample's time point: week 23, last vaccination. Alongside topical imiquimod, each dose of vaccine comprised 300 ug of mutant IDH1 20-mer peptide. About this clone itself: Its antigen is still unknown.

This TCR was recovered from a man aged 35 to 55 with glioma. This sample comprised PBMCs, obtained from a glioma patient whose treatment included an IDH1 peptide vaccine.

Written as DNA, the CDR3 is TGTGCCAGCAGCTTAGTGGGTACAGCGGGAGCCAACAATGAGCAGTTCTTC. This codes for CASSLVGTAGANNEQFF. The V gene is TRBV7-2, the J gene TRBJ2-1; 8 bases match TRBD2. CDR1 is SGHTA, CDR2 FQGNSA, per germline. The CDR3 spans 17 residues. The V and J ends lost 1 base and 5 bases, in that order; junction bases with no gene match: 10.